This TCR beta chain was documented in a study of blood T cells in healthy people across ages. The second PCR ran roughly 6 to 11 cycles with a sample-barcoded 5' primer and J-beta primers. Each CDR3 protein gets one entry after TCRdb re-called the 5' RACE reads with MiXCR. This table holds more than 750,000 distinct CDR3 sequences, almost 30% found once. In this sample, this clonotype turned up once. Because the CDR3 is missing its conserved closing phenylalanine or tryptophan, this is likely a read error. Germline V gene sequence: CDR1 GTSNPN, CDR2 SVGIG (reference sequence). This CDR3 has 13 residues. Trimming cost V 8 bases and J 3 bases; bases outside gene matches: 9. This sample also appeared in a second study, on T cells of mothers and their children.

The rearrangement joins TRBV30 to TRBJ1-2; 7 bases are a match to TRBD1. This clonotype originated in a woman in her thirties or forties in good health. Sequenced sample: blood. CDR3 protein: CALVRGLDYGYTL. In DNA, the CDR3 is TGTGCCCTGGTGAGGGGGCTCGACTATGGCTACACCCTC.